This T cell receptor beta chain stems from a study of T cell responses to AZD1222 COVID-19 vaccine (dated by TCRdb to the early 2020s). With respect to the entire study: TCR sequencing was performed for 230 to 250 trial participants, of whom some 200 were given two doses of AZD1222 and around 25 were given two doses of MenACWY control vaccine. Trial participants were enrolled into age subgroups of 18-55, 56-69 and 70-plus years, which contained roughly 150, 30 and 60 TCR-sequenced participants, respectively. On the study overall, not on this receptor specifically: After two AZD1222 doses, spike-specific TCR breadth and depth were significantly higher than at day 0 and than in MenACWY recipients. Participants were mostly white British, with more females than males. The authors suggested clonal diversity may have been underestimated. In the small 56-69-year group, the increase in depth fell short of significance, most likely because of low power. Conclusions about previously exposed vaccinees are limited, since just a handful of AZD1222 recipients were seropositive for SARS-CoV-2 at baseline. Nearly half of unique spike-specific TCRs reportedly recognized epitopes outside regions mutated in the B.1.351 and B.1.1.7 variants. Because no samples from the day 14 peak response were available, repertoires could be characterized only after the peak T cell response. CD4 TCRs associated with the vaccine covered the entire spike protein, and the dominant responses were in regions 160-218 and 743-854.

The label giving this sample's time point can be read as: about 28 days (+/-7) after the second vaccine dose. AZD1222 recipients given second doses at about 4 weeks or at about 12 weeks were pooled, since spike-specific TCR depth and breadth were not found to differ between the two schedules. Samples from vaccinated people were obtained from the UK trials COV001 and COV002, which included a single-blind randomized controlled phase 2/3 trial of AZD1222 (ChAdOx1 nCoV-19) in healthy adults. Trial participant PBMC samples were collected at day 0 and day 28 after the second dose for TCRbeta chain sequencing. About this clone itself: Its antigen is currently not known. No qualities accompany the bases; no much larger clone lies one base away.

Taken from the germline V gene, the CDR1 and CDR2 loops are KGHSH and LQKENI. The germline ends are 19 bases apart after V is trimmed by 5 bases and J by 5 bases. There are 15 amino acids in the CDR3, from cysteine to phenylalanine inclusive. Only the CDR3 DNA is retained, 45 bases long and in frame from the first base. The CDR3 regions of human TCRbeta chains were analyzed by immunosequencing. In the original analysis: Repertoire TCRs were checked for matches against a reference library of SARS-CoV-2-specific TCRs that had been generated using the MIRA antigen-specificity platform. Breadth was defined as the fraction of unique TCRs that were SARS-CoV-2-associated. Depth was defined as the fraction of total T cells that were SARS-CoV-2-associated. Using the MIRA data, each spike-specific TCR was mapped to the spike region that the TCR reacts to and placed in a CD4 or CD8 class. Log10-transformed breadth and depth values were compared by one-way ANOVA with Sidak's multiple comparisons tests. This immuneACCESS table, as held by TCRdb, lists in-frame sequences with V and J called but not all clones. Of the missing ones, under half trace to an unresolved V gene in checked studies; the others have no known cause. The V and J calls and clone size are taken from that table; D and trimming were inferred from the DNA. The sample table contains under 150,000 clones; only one count was recorded for roughly 92% of them. The top ten hold approximately 1.2% of the sample.

The sequenced sample was peripheral blood, obtained 28 days after the second AZD1222 dose. The V gene is TRBV18 and the J gene is TRBJ2-7; TRBD1 is perhaps the D gene, given 5 matching bases. This clonotype was sampled from an adult who received the AZD1222 COVID-19 vaccine. The base sequence is TGTGCCAGCTCATCCCGACTCAGGGTCAAGGACGAGCAGTACTTC. Translation gives CASSSRLRVKDEQYF.